This TCR beta chain was recovered during a study of a mutant IDH1 vaccine in newly diagnosed glioma listed by TCRdb under 2021. For context, the study as a whole: Vaccination was initiated 4-6 weeks after radiotherapy alone, or concurrently with temozolomide cycles in the chemotherapy-containing groups. Peripheral blood was collected at six visits: V03 (baseline), V05, V07, V10, V12 and V13. Before enrollment, patients had received standard therapy of radiotherapy alone, temozolomide alone, or radiochemotherapy with temozolomide; most received the combination. The roughly 34 treated patients were roughly 60% male and about 38% female, with a mean age of approximately 40 years. Longitudinal TCRB deep sequencing was performed for about two dozen treated patients wherever samples were available for exploratory analyses. The week-35 safety follow-up was designated visit V12, and the week-47 end of study was designated visit V13. What the authors observed across the whole study: Changes in the top peripheral T cell clonotypes picked up by TCRB sequencing did not appear to be linked to pseudoprogression. PBMC samples for TCRB deep sequencing were selected based on availability. It was noted by the authors that analyses of patient blood samples could not be reproduced owing to sample limitations. Vaccine-induced immune responses across multiple MHC alleles were detected in 80% to 95% of patients.

Libraries were built with the immunoSEQ multiplex PCR assay. Rearranged TCR beta chain sequences were amplified using the hsTCRB Kit according to the manufacturer's protocol. Sequencing of TCRB libraries was carried out on an Illumina MiSeq. In the original analysis: The proprietary platform of the kit vendor was used for demultiplexing, trimming and gene mapping. Held by TCRdb, this immuneACCESS table contains in-frame sequences only and omits some clones. Under half of the omission traces to an unresolved V gene where checked; the cause of the rest is unknown. That table furnishes V, J and clone size, whereas the DNA furnished D and trimming. The table for this sample lists around 60,000 clones; roughly four fifths of them were counted only once. 3.8% of the sample is held by the ten biggest clonotypes. What this sample's time point label stands for: week 47, end of study. A 20-mer mutant IDH1 peptide at 300 micrograms in Montanide made up each vaccine dose, which was injected subcutaneously together with topical imiquimod. Patients were given eight vaccinations, in weeks 1, 3, 5, 7, 11, 15, 19 and 23, which matched visits V03 through V10. Newly diagnosed WHO grade 3 or 4 IDH1-mutant astrocytomas showing loss of nuclear ATRX were present in the donors. The samples were drawn from NOA16, a multicentre, single-arm, open-label phase I trial in Germany that tested a mutant IDH1 peptide vaccine in humans for the first time. Genomic DNA for TCRB sequencing was extracted from EDTA blood using the DNeasy Blood and Tissue Kit.

About this clone itself: Its target antigen remains unknown. Base qualities are not recorded, but no much larger clone differs from it by a single base.

The CDR3 has 13 amino acids, counting the end cysteine and phenylalanine. Only the CDR3 part of the read is kept: 39 bases, read in frame from the first base. The trim is 1 base for V and 5 bases for J, with a gap of 5 bases between the germline ends. From a lookup of the germline V gene, CDR1 and CDR2 are SNHLY and FYNNEI. Sequencing was performed on PBMCs, taken from a glioma patient whose treatment included an IDH1 peptide vaccine. The sequence was collected from a man under 40 with glioma. In this chain, TRBV2 is recombined with TRBJ2-2; there is no confident call for the D gene. The nucleotides are TGTGCCAGCAGTGAAGTGGGGACCGGGGAGCTGTTTTTT. Its coded protein is CASSEVGTGELFF.